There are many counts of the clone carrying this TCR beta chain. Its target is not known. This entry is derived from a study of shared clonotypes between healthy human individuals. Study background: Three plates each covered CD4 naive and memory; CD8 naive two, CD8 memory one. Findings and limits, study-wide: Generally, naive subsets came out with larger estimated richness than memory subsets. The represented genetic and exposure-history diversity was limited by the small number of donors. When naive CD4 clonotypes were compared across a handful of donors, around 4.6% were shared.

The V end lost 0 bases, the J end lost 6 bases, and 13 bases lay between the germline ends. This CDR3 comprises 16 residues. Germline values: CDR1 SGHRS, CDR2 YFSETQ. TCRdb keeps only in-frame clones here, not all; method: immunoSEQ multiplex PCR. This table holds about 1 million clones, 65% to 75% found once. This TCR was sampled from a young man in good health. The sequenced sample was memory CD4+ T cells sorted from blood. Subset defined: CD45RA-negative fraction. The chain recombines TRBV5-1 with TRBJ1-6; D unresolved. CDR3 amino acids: CASSLGWTESNSPLHF. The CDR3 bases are TGCGCCAGCAGCTTGGGATGGACGGAGTCTAATTCACCCCTCCACTTT.